Following are 29 T cell receptor beta chains from one sample sequenced in a study of response to subunit inactivated influenza vaccine. TCRdb passed the RT-PCR reads through MiXCR, listing each CDR3 protein once. The sample contains over 400,000 distinct CDR3 sequences, roughly 9.7% of which appear only once. The source was PBMCs from blood, collected about 40 days after vaccination. The receptor source for this set is a man aged 45-65 years who received an inactivated influenza vaccine.

This rearrangement joins TRBV10-3 to TRBJ2-7; 12 positions match TRBD2. V was pared by 0 bases and J by 4 bases, with 7 bases of the junction left unmatched. The CDR3 extends over 17 amino acids. Germline assignment: CDR1 ENHRY and CDR2 SYGVKD. Here the CDR3 reads CAISESGLAGGRYEQYF. The CDR3, as DNA: TGTGCCATCAGTGAGTCGGGGCTAGCGGGAGGGCGATACGAGCAGTACTTC.

This clonotype was found a few times. This chain joins TRBV5-1 and TRBJ1-5, with no clear D. The CDR3 is 13 amino acids. Germline loops: CDR1 SGHRS, CDR2 YFSETQ. Trimming took 0 bases from V and 6 from J, leaving 7 bases between them. CDR3 protein: CASSLDESQPQHF. The DNA of the CDR3 is TGCGCCAGCAGCTTGGATGAGTCTCAGCCCCAGCATTTT.

This clonotype was detected a few times. The gene calls are TRBV15 and TRBJ2-7; 7 bases match TRBD1. The V segment lost 3 bases and the J segment 4 bases; nucleotides outside the gene matches: 6. This CDR3 is 14 amino acids long. The germline gives CDR1 LNHNV, CDR2 YYDKDF (reference sequence). The CDR3 nucleotides are TGTGCCACCAGCAGGACAGGGCCTGGGTACGAGCAGTACTTC. Amino acids: CATSRTGPGYEQYF.

The V and J genes are TRBV6-1 and TRBJ2-1, with D maybe TRBD2 (6 bases). Between the trimmed V and J ends, which lost 6 bases and 7 bases, there was a span of 19 bases. Germline V lookup: CDR1 MNHNS, CDR2 SASEGT. This CDR3 has 15 amino acids. The CDR3 nucleotides are TGTGCCAGCAGCGAACCGCCGGGGACTTCGAATGAGCAGTTCTTC. This encodes CASSEPPGTSNEQFF.

The chain carries TRBV30 and TRBJ1-2; TRBD1 might be the D (6 bases). Germline V CDR1 and CDR2: GTSNPN, SVGIG (reference sequence). The CDR3 extends over 13 amino acids. Trimming shortened V by 4 bases and J by 8 bases, and 17 bases separated the two germline ends. CDR3 DNA: TGTGCCTGGACCCCCTCGGAGGGGGAGGGCTACACCTTC. Amino acids: CAWTPSEGEGYTF. Variable domain in full (rest from reference TRBV30 and TRBJ1-2): SQTIHQWPATLVQPVGSPLSLECTVEGTSNPNLYWYRQAAGRGLQLLFYSVGIGQISSEVPQNLSASRPQDRQFILSSKKLLLSDSGFYLCAWTPSEGEGYTFGSGTRLTVV.

This clonotype came up many times. The chain recombines TRBV6-1 with TRBJ2-2; D might be TRBD2 (5 bases). The CDR3 has 13 residues. The germline V gene has CDR1 MNHNS and CDR2 SASEGT. V lost 6 bases to trimming and J lost 10 bases, with 15 bases between them. The CDR3 sequence: CASRDTPGVELFF. For the CDR3, the DNA is TGTGCCAGCAGAGACACTCCCGGGGTGGAGCTGTTTTTT.

The V and J genes are TRBV12-3 or TRBV12-4 and TRBJ2-7; the match to TRBD2 covers 13 bases. The CDR3 consists of 17 residues. Losses at the gene ends were 3 bases for V and 4 bases for J; bases not matched to a gene: 9. This CDR3 is CASSFSGTSGMGYEQYF. CDR3 in DNA: TGTGCCAGCAGTTTTTCCGGGACTAGCGGGATGGGTTACGAGCAGTACTTC.

DNA of the CDR3: TGTGCCATCAGTGCCTCTAGGGGGACGAACACCGGGGAGCTGTTTTTT. Amino acid sequence: CAISASRGTNTGELFF. The V and J genes are TRBV10-3 and TRBJ2-2; D possibly corresponds to TRBD1 (6 bases). The germline gives CDR1 ENHRY, CDR2 SYGVKD. V lost 4 bases and J lost 0, with 12 bases in between. The CDR3 has 16 amino acids.

This clonotype was recorded a few times. This chain connects TRBV21-1 to TRBJ2-7; TRBD1 is taken as the D call from the table, unchecked against the DNA. TRBV21-1 is classified as a pseudogene. The CDR3 length is 15 residues. The CDR3 DNA reads as TGTGCCAGCAGCAGAAGACAGGGGGAGTCCTACGAGCAGTACTTC. It translates to CASSRRQGESYEQYF.

In this sample, this clonotype turned up many times. A read error may account for a junction end that differs from germline. This sequence joins TRBV5-1 and TRBJ1-1; D is possibly TRBD1 (6 bases). This CDR3 is built from 14 residues. Germline CDR1 reads SGHRS; CDR2 reads YFSETQ. For the CDR3, the DNA is TGTGCCAGCAGTTTAGGGGGGCCGAACACTGAAGCTTTCTTT. Amino acids: CASSLGGPNTEAFF.

The chain couples TRBV9 to TRBJ2-6, with D possibly being TRBD1 (6 bases). This CDR3 spans 19 amino acids. CDR1 SGDLS and CDR2 YYNGEE come from the germline V gene. Trimming pared 0 bases from V and 0 bases from J, leaving 16 bases between. CDR3 region: CASSVGPGHKSSGANVLTF. In DNA, the CDR3 is TGTGCCAGCAGCGTAGGACCGGGACACAAAAGCTCTGGGGCCAACGTCCTGACTTTC.

This clonotype showed up many times. The chain is built from TRBV20-1 and TRBJ2-7; D is ambiguous. Germline V gene sequence: CDR1 DFQATT, CDR2 SNEGSKA (reference sequence). Trimming took 0 bases from V and 2 from J, leaving 8 bases between them. CDR3 length: 13 amino acids. CDR3 region: CSAREPVAYEQYF. For the CDR3, the DNA is TGCAGTGCTAGAGAACCAGTTGCCTACGAGCAGTACTTC.

This clonotype was seen a handful of times. This chain joins TRBV6-5 and TRBJ2-7; 7 nucleotides agree with TRBD1. This CDR3 has 15 amino acids. J was trimmed by 1 base and V by 2 bases; bases with no gene match: 5. Germline assignment: CDR1 MNHEY and CDR2 SVGAGI. CDR3 in DNA: TGTGCCAGCAGTTACCGGACAGGCACTTCCTACGAGCAGTACTTC. Its translation is CASSYRTGTSYEQYF.

The V call is TRBV28, the J call TRBJ2-1; TRBD1 agrees at 9 bases. The V gene end was trimmed by 3 bases and the J gene end by 6 bases; junction bases not matched to a gene: 9. This CDR3 is 16 amino acids long. CDR1 MDHEN and CDR2 SYDVKM come from the germline V gene. The CDR3 here is CASSFPGQGPSNEQFF. The CDR3 DNA follows: TGTGCCAGCAGTTTCCCGGGACAGGGACCCTCCAATGAGCAGTTCTTC.

The chain joins TRBV12-3 or TRBV12-4 to TRBJ2-7; 15 bases agree with TRBD2. The trim removed 8 bases at V and 3 bases at J, leaving 2 bases unmatched. The CDR3 consists of 14 residues. The CDR3 DNA follows: TGTGCCAGCGGACTAGCGGGAGGGATCTACGAGCAGTACTTC. This sequence encodes CASGLAGGIYEQYF.

This clonotype turned up a few times. For the CDR3, the DNA is TGTGCCAGCAGGCCTCGGACAGGTAGCTCCTACGAGCAGTACTTC. It codes for CASRPRTGSSYEQYF. The chain joins TRBV6-1 to TRBJ2-7; 7 bases line up with TRBD1. Germline-derived CDR1 and CDR2 are MNHNS and SASEGT. Trimming removed 6 bases from V and 0 bases from J; junction bases left unmatched: 8. The CDR3 sequence is 15 residues long.

V and J are TRBV20-1 and TRBJ2-3; 12 nucleotides match TRBD2. J lost 1 base, V lost 5 bases, and 4 bases had no gene match. The germline CDR1 and CDR2 sequences are DFQATT and SNEGSKA (reference sequence). The CDR3 is 15 residues long. This chain's CDR3 is CSAEASGRGTDTQYF. The CDR3 DNA sequence: TGCAGTGCTGAGGCTAGCGGGAGGGGCACAGATACGCAGTATTTT.

This clonotype was seen many times. This chain joins TRBV28 and TRBJ2-3; 9 bases fit TRBD2. V trimming: 4 bases; J trimming: 7 bases; junction bases outside the gene matches: 9. Germline V gene lookup returns CDR1 MDHEN and CDR2 SYDVKM. This CDR3 is 15 amino acids long. The CDR3 bases are TGTGCCAGCAGTTCGCAGCGGGGGGCGGGGAATACGCAGTATTTT. This codes for CASSSQRGAGNTQYF.

This clonotype has just a few counts. The V gene is TRBV20-1, the J gene TRBJ2-2; the match to TRBD2 covers 8 bases. This CDR3 contains 15 residues. The germline V gene encodes CDR1 DFQATT and CDR2 SNEGSKA (reference sequence). Losses at the gene ends were 3 bases for V and 1 base for J; bases not matched to a gene: 4. The CDR3 DNA sequence: TGCAGTGCTAGGGGGCTAGCGGGGAACACCGGGGAGCTGTTTTTT. Amino acids: CSARGLAGNTGELFF.

V usage is TRBV20-1 and J usage is TRBJ1-6, with 7 positions matching TRBD1. The CDR3 sequence is 13 residues long. Germline lookup yields CDR1 DFQATT and CDR2 SNEGSKA (reference sequence). With 6 bases clipped from V and 5 bases from J, the junction kept 4 bases outside the gene matches. Here the CDR3 reads CSATQGDNSPLHF. DNA for the CDR3: TGCAGTGCGACCCAGGGGGATAATTCACCCCTCCACTTT.

This clonotype has more than one count but fewer than ten. The chain joins TRBV20-1 to TRBJ2-4; possible D gene TRBD1, 8 bases. From germline, CDR1 is DFQATT and CDR2 SNEGSKA (reference sequence). V lost 0 bases to trimming and J lost 5 bases, with 14 bases between them. The CDR3 is made up of 15 amino acids. The CDR3 here is CSARDLTGGENIQYF. The CDR3, as DNA: TGCAGTGCTAGAGACCTAACAGGGGGGGAAAACATTCAGTACTTC.

The sample holds a few counts of this clonotype. V usage is TRBV4-2 and J usage is TRBJ2-3, with D perhaps given as TRBD1 or TRBD2 (5 bases each). Trimming cost V 3 bases and J 3 bases, with 16 bases left between them. This CDR3 spans 16 amino acids. CDR1 LGHNA and CDR2 YNFKEQ come from the germline V gene. CDR3 sequence reads: CASSQPPTGTTDTQYF. CDR3 DNA sequence: TGTGCCAGCAGCCAGCCCCCGACGGGGACGACAGATACGCAGTATTTT.

This clonotype has just a few counts. V usage is TRBV9 and J usage is TRBJ1-3, with no clear D. The CDR3 covers 15 residues. Germline-derived CDR1 and CDR2 are SGDLS and YYNGEE. The V gene lost 0 bases and the J gene lost 2 bases, with 9 bases spanning the gap. The CDR3 nucleotides read TGTGCCAGCAGCGTAGACCCCGGGGCTGGAAACACCATATATTTT. Its protein is CASSVDPGAGNTIYF. Full variable domain (rest looked up from reference TRBV9 and TRBJ1-3): DSGVTQTPKHLITATGQRVTLRCSPRSGDLSVYWYQQSLDQGLQFLIQYYNGEERAKGNILERFSAQQFPDLHSELNLSSLELGDSALYFCASSVDPGAGNTIYFGEGSWLTVV.

This chain uses TRBV30 with TRBJ2-5; D is tentatively TRBD1 or TRBD2 (5 bases each). The germline V gene has CDR1 GTSNPN and CDR2 SVGIG (reference sequence). This CDR3 is built from 15 residues. Deletions cut 1 base from V and 5 bases from J, with 17 bases between. The CDR3 loop reads CAWSALSTGLETQYF. DNA of the CDR3: TGTGCCTGGAGTGCTCTGTCAACGGGGCTGGAGACCCAGTACTTC.

This clonotype was observed a few times. This sequence joins TRBV6-5 and TRBJ2-7, with TRBD2 identical over 10 bases. Germline CDR1 MNHEY, CDR2 SVGAGI. This CDR3 has 14 residues. V gave up 2 bases and J gave up 12 bases; unmatched junction bases: 10. For the CDR3, the DNA is TGTGCCAGCAGTTACACTAGCGGGACACTCGGGGGGTACTTC. Protein sequence: CASSYTSGTLGGYF.

The V and J genes are TRBV11-2 and TRBJ2-5, with D possibly being TRBD2 (5 bases). CDR3 size: 16 residues. Germline assignment: CDR1 SGHAT and CDR2 FQNNGV. Trimming took off 4 bases at V and 9 bases at J, with 24 bases between the two ends. CDR3 amino acids: CASSYNNGLGVRAQYF. CDR3 in DNA: TGTGCCAGCAGCTACAATAATGGGCTGGGCGTGCGGGCCCAGTACTTC. Based on the CDR3 plus reference TRBV11-2 and TRBJ2-5, the full variable domain is EAGVAQSPRYKIIEKRQSVAFWCNPISGHATLYWYQQILGQGPKLLIQFQNNGVVDDSQLPKDRFSAERLKGVDSTLKIQPAKLEDSAVYLCASSYNNGLGVRAQYFGPGTRLLVL.

This clonotype was observed many times. The gene calls are TRBV7-9 and TRBJ2-7; 11 positions agree with TRBD1. The CDR3 spans 14 residues. Losses at the gene ends were 9 bases for V and 3 bases for J; bases not matched to a gene: 7. Looked up from germline, CDR1 is SEHNR and CDR2 is FQNEAQ (reference sequence). The CDR3 is CASQAGTGGYEQYF. In DNA, the CDR3 is TGTGCCAGTCAAGCCGGGACAGGGGGCTACGAGCAGTACTTC.

For this clonotype: The junction departs from the called germline gene at one end, perhaps through a read error. CDR3: CSSSRRNEQFF. The CDR3 DNA sequence: TGTTCCAGCAGTAGGAGGAATGAGCAGTTCTTC. This chain connects TRBV28 to TRBJ2-1, with D possibly TRBD2 on 5 matching bases. Germline V gene data show CDR1 as MDHEN and CDR2 as SYDVKM. This CDR3 spans 11 amino acids.

This clonotype showed up many times. V and J are TRBV29-1 and TRBJ2-5, with TRBD1 matching over 7 bases. CDR1 and CDR2 (germline): SQVTM, ANQGSEA. The CDR3 has 14 amino acids. V lost 4 bases, J lost 4 bases, and 9 bases stayed unmatched. The CDR3 region has the DNA TGCAGCGTTGCTCTTGACAGGGATAGAGAGACCCAGTACTTC. Translation: CSVALDRDRETQYF.